The 28 T cell receptor beta chains below all came from one sample that was sequenced in a study of blood T cell repertoires in COVID-19. Sequencing used immunoSEQ multiplex PCR; TCRdb keeps in-frame clones, though not all of them. Of around 140,000 clones in the sample, 80% were seen once. Sequencing input: peripheral blood. These receptors originate from a man between 65 and 79 years old who had recovered from COVID-19.

V is TRBV6-2 or TRBV6-3 and J is TRBJ1-2; D unresolved. The CDR3 spans 15 residues. Looked up from germline, CDR1 is MNHEY and CDR2 is SVGEGT. V was trimmed by 6 bases and J by 4 bases, leaving 18 bases between them. The CDR3 is CASSPAHAEGYGYTF. The CDR3 nucleotides are TGTGCCAGCAGCCCGGCCCATGCGGAGGGCTATGGCTACACCTTC.

The chain uses TRBV29-1 and TRBJ1-6; no clear D. Between the trimmed V and J ends, which lost 5 bases and 7 bases, there was a span of 12 bases. The CDR3 is made up of 13 amino acids. Per germline, CDR1 SQVTM and CDR2 ANQGSEA. This chain's CDR3 is CSVMTYQNSPLHF. In DNA, the CDR3 is TGCAGCGTTATGACTTATCAAAATTCACCCCTCCACTTT.

The rearrangement joins TRBV5-1 to TRBJ2-7; D unresolved. This CDR3 spans 15 amino acids. Trimming removed 4 bases from V and 2 bases from J, with 16 bases in between. Germline V gene sequence: CDR1 SGHRS, CDR2 YFSETQ. CDR3 sequence: CASSPQPLETYEQYF. The CDR3 DNA reads as TGCGCCAGCAGCCCGCAACCCTTGGAGACCTACGAGCAGTACTTC.

The rearrangement uses TRBV5-1 and TRBJ2-5; 7 bases are shared with TRBD2. The CDR3 covers 14 residues. V shed 4 bases, J shed 0 bases, and the junction held 3 bases outside the gene matches. Germline assignment: CDR1 SGHRS and CDR2 YFSETQ. Here the CDR3 DNA reads TGCGCCAGCAGCCACGGGACTAACCAAGAGACCCAGTACTTC. Its translation: CASSHGTNQETQYF.

The V and J genes are TRBV5-1 and TRBJ1-4; maybe TRBD1 (5 bases). Germline-derived CDR1 and CDR2 are SGHRS and YFSETQ. V lost 1 base and J 4 bases, leaving 11 bases between the germline ends. The CDR3 extends over 15 amino acids. In nucleotides, the CDR3 is TGCGCCAGCAGCTTGCAGGGTATGGGTAATGAAAAACTGTTTTTT. It encodes CASSLQGMGNEKLFF.

This chain uses TRBV2 with TRBJ2-3, with TRBD2 identical over 13 bases. CDR3 size: 16 residues. Germline values: CDR1 SNHLY, CDR2 FYNNEI. The V gene end was trimmed by 8 bases and the J gene end by 0 bases; junction bases not matched to a gene: 5. The CDR3 sequence: CASGGLAGSSTDTQYF. Written as DNA, the CDR3 is TGTGCCAGCGGGGGACTAGCGGGAAGTAGCACAGATACGCAGTATTTT.

This clone was seen a single time. This chain uses TRBV6-5 with TRBJ2-7, with D unresolved. The CDR3 contains 15 residues. V was shortened by 6 bases and J by 4 bases, with 19 bases between the two germline ends. Germline V lookup: CDR1 MNHEY, CDR2 SVGAGI. The CDR3 DNA reads as TGTGCCAGCAGCCGGAACCGAGACACCATTTACGAGCAGTACTTC. Its translation is CASSRNRDTIYEQYF.

The CDR3 DNA reads TGCAGCGTCCAGACAGGGTCAACTAATGAAAAACTGTTTTTT. Protein product: CSVQTGSTNEKLFF. The chain is built from TRBV29-1 and TRBJ1-4, with 7 bases aligning to TRBD1. The ends lost 6 bases at V and 0 bases at J; junction bases unmatched: 4. Germline V lookup: CDR1 SQVTM, CDR2 ANQGSEA. The CDR3 sequence is 14 residues long.

This chain joins TRBV18 and TRBJ1-4; 11 bases match TRBD1. The germline V gene encodes CDR1 KGHSH and CDR2 LQKENI. The trim removed 6 bases at V and 6 bases at J, leaving 3 bases unmatched. CDR3 length: 14 amino acids. The chain's CDR3 is CASSTGQGDEKLFF. CDR3 nucleotides: TGTGCCAGCTCGACGGGACAGGGGGATGAAAAACTGTTTTTT.

The chain employs TRBV19 and TRBJ2-2; TRBD2 matches at 10 bases. J lost 1 base, V lost 3 bases, and 5 bases had no gene match. Germline V gives CDR1 LNHDA, CDR2 SQIVND (reference sequence). The CDR3 spans 17 residues. The CDR3 reads CASSIFWTSGNTGELFF. For the CDR3, the DNA is TGTGCCAGTAGTATCTTTTGGACTAGCGGGAACACCGGGGAGCTGTTTTTT.

This chain connects TRBV9 to TRBJ2-1, with 8 bases aligning to TRBD2. The germline V gene has CDR1 SGDLS and CDR2 YYNGEE. The CDR3 has 15 residues. V shed 4 bases and J 3 bases; nucleotides not matched to a gene: 6. The CDR3 loop reads CASSRAAGVYNEQFF. The DNA of the CDR3 is TGTGCCAGCAGCAGAGCAGCGGGGGTCTACAATGAGCAGTTCTTC.

This rearrangement joins TRBV5-8 to TRBJ1-2; D is perhaps TRBD1 (6 bases). CDR3 size: 13 residues. Germline CDR1 SGHTS, CDR2 YDEGEE. The V end lost 4 bases, the J end lost 7 bases, and 14 bases lay between the germline ends. The CDR3 is CASSVPGVGGYTF. CDR3 DNA sequence: TGTGCCAGCAGCGTCCCAGGGGTCGGTGGCTACACCTTC.

The chain has TRBV7-9 and TRBJ2-1, with 11 bases fitting TRBD2. The J segment lost 9 bases and the V segment lost 1 base, leaving 5 bases of the junction unmatched. The CDR3 extends over 15 amino acids. Germline V gene data show CDR1 as SEHNR and CDR2 as FQNEAQ (reference sequence). CDR3 sequence: CASSLEGTSGSEQFF. As DNA, the CDR3 is TGTGCCAGCAGCTTAGAAGGGACTAGCGGTTCTGAGCAGTTCTTC.

The V call is TRBV5-4, the J call TRBJ2-7, with unresolved D. The V gene lost 4 bases and the J gene lost 2 bases, with 13 bases spanning the gap. This CDR3 is built from 14 residues. CDR1 is SGHNT and CDR2 is YYREEE in the germline V gene (reference sequence). The CDR3 coding sequence is TGTGCCAGCAGCGAGCGCGATCGCCCCTACGAGCAGTACTTC. Amino acid sequence: CASSERDRPYEQYF.

V gene TRBV7-8 combines with J gene TRBJ2-1, with TRBD2 as a possible D gene (5 bases). CDR3 length: 15 residues. CDR1 SGHVS and CDR2 FQNEAQ come from the germline V gene. V lost 5 bases and J 2 bases, leaving 13 bases between the germline ends. CDR3 DNA: TGTGCCAGCAGCCCCCTTGGGGAGCCCTACAATGAGCAGTTCTTC. Translating it yields CASSPLGEPYNEQFF.

The rearrangement uses TRBV2 and TRBJ2-7; D possibly corresponds to TRBD2 (6 bases). V shed 10 bases and J shed 5 bases, with 18 bases lying between them. Germline CDR1 and CDR2: SNHLY and FYNNEI. The CDR3 is 13 residues long. The CDR3 spells CAKGYSAGNEQYF. CDR3 coding DNA: TGTGCCAAGGGTTACTCAGCGGGCAACGAGCAGTACTTC.

This rearrangement joins TRBV11-2 to TRBJ2-7, with 9 bases identical to TRBD2. Germline V lookup: CDR1 SGHAT, CDR2 FQNNGV. The CDR3 is made up of 17 amino acids. V dropped 8 bases and J dropped 0; count of bases not matched to a gene: 14. CDR3 bases: TGTGCCAGCGTCGGGTCTAGCGGGGCCCAACGCTCCTACGAGCAGTACTTC. This encodes CASVGSSGAQRSYEQYF.

The genes are TRBV12-3 or TRBV12-4 and TRBJ2-3; D is perhaps TRBD2 (5 bases). V was cut by 0 bases and J by 4 bases, with 5 bases left in between. The length of the CDR3 is 13 residues. The CDR3 nucleotides are TGTGCCAGCAGTTTAGCGCGGGCAGATACGCAGTATTTT. Translated, it gives CASSLARADTQYF.

This clone was seen a few times. The chain is built from TRBV7-9 and TRBJ2-7; TRBD2 matches 8 bases. This CDR3 region has 15 residues. The V segment lost 2 bases and the J segment 5 bases; nucleotides outside the gene matches: 8. CDR1 SEHNR and CDR2 FQNEAQ come from the germline V gene (reference sequence). The CDR3 nucleotides are TGTGCCAGCAGCTTAACCGGGAGCGGGAGCCACGAGCAGTACTTC. Translated, it gives CASSLTGSGSHEQYF.

The chain employs TRBV11-2 and TRBJ1-3, with TRBD1 identical over 9 bases. Germline CDR1 reads SGHAT; CDR2 reads FQNNGV. J gave up 2 bases and V 5 bases, and 7 bases lay outside the gene matches. The CDR3 loop spans 16 amino acids. In DNA, the CDR3 is TGTGCCAGCAGCGTAACAGGGGGCAAGGCTGGAAACACCATATATTTT. It is translated as CASSVTGGKAGNTIYF.

The V call is TRBV6-5, the J call TRBJ1-6, with D possibly being TRBD1 (5 bases). This CDR3 is 14 amino acids long. Looked up from germline, CDR1 is MNHEY and CDR2 is SVGAGI. V shed 4 bases and J shed 7 bases, with 11 bases lying between them. The CDR3 DNA reads as TGTGCCAGCAGTTCGGGACTTCGAAATTCACCCCTCCACTTT. Protein product: CASSSGLRNSPLHF.

This clone turned up a few times. CDR3 nucleotide sequence: TGTGCCAGTAGTATACGCGGGGGTGTTAGCTCCTACGAGCAGTACTTC. Protein: CASSIRGGVSSYEQYF. The genes are TRBV19 and TRBJ2-7; 7 bases are a match to TRBD2. CDR1 is LNHDA and CDR2 is SQIVND in the germline V gene (reference sequence). CDR3 length equals 16 residues. J was trimmed by 0 bases and V by 2 bases; bases with no gene match: 7.

The count of this clone is one. This sequence joins TRBV10-3 and TRBJ1-1; 11 bases map to TRBD1. V gave up 0 bases and J gave up 5 bases; unmatched junction bases: 2. The germline V gene has CDR1 ENHRY and CDR2 SYGVKD. The CDR3 is 15 amino acids. The chain's CDR3 is CAISESGQGATEAFF. The CDR3 DNA is TGTGCCATCAGTGAGTCCGGACAGGGGGCAACTGAAGCTTTCTTT.

CDR3 in amino acids: CASGRQGAAYGYTF. The CDR3, as DNA: TGTGCCAGCGGGAGACAGGGGGCGGCCTATGGCTACACCTTC. The V call is TRBV27, the J call TRBJ1-2, with 10 bases fitting TRBD1. Trimming at V came to 8 bases and at J to 4 bases, leaving 7 bases not matched to a gene. Germline V lookup: CDR1 MNHEY, CDR2 SMNVEV (reference sequence). The CDR3 is made up of 14 amino acids.

The chain uses TRBV11-2 and TRBJ2-4; 14 positions match TRBD2. V was clipped by 5 bases and J by 3 bases; unmatched bases: 12. The germline V gene encodes CDR1 SGHAT and CDR2 FQNNGV. The length of the CDR3 is 19 residues. The CDR3 loop reads CASSRGGLAGGVGKNIQYF. As DNA, the CDR3 is TGTGCCAGCAGCCGGGGCGGACTAGCGGGAGGAGTGGGCAAAAACATTCAGTACTTC.

The chain has TRBV24-1 and TRBJ2-1; the match to TRBD2 covers 15 bases. CDR3 length: 16 residues. With V trimmed by 5 bases and J by 7 bases, 5 bases remained unmatched. CDR1 is KGHDR and CDR2 is SFDVKD in the germline V gene. DNA of the CDR3: TGTGCCACCAGTGGTTGGACTAGCGGGGGGGTAAATGAGCAGTTCTTC. It translates to CATSGWTSGGVNEQFF.

The V and J genes are TRBV9 and TRBJ2-5; 8 nucleotides agree with TRBD2. The V gene's germline CDR1 is SGDLS and CDR2 YYNGEE. CDR3 size: 14 residues. Trimming cost V 2 bases and J 1 base; bases outside gene matches: 1. The CDR3 nucleotides read TGTGCCAGCAGCGTTACTAGCGGCCAAGAGACCCAGTACTTC. Its protein is CASSVTSGQETQYF.

The chain combines TRBV6-6 with TRBJ2-7; the D is unclear. Germline V gene lookup returns CDR1 MNHNY and CDR2 SVGAGI (reference sequence). The CDR3 covers 12 residues. Trimming left V 1 base short and J 2 bases short, with 3 bases between. DNA for the CDR3: TGTGCCAGCAGTTACTTAGCCTACGAGCAGTACTTC. As protein: CASSYLAYEQYF.